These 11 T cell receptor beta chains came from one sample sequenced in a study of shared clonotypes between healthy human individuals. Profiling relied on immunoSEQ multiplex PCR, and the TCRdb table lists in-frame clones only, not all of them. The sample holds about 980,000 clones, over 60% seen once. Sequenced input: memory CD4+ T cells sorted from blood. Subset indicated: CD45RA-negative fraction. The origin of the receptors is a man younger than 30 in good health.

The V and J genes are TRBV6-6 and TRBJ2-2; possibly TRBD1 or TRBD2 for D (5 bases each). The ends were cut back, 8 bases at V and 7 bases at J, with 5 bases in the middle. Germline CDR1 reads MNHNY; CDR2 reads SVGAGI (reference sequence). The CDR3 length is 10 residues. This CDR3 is CASGGGELFF. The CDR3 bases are TGTGCCAGCGGGGGCGGGGAGCTGTTTTTT.

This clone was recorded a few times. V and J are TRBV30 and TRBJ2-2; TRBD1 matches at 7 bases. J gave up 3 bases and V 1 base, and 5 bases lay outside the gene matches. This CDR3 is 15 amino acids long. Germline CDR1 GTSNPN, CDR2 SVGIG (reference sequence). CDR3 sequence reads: CAWSAHTGDTGELFF. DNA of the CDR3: TGTGCCTGGAGTGCTCACACAGGGGACACCGGGGAGCTGTTTTTT.

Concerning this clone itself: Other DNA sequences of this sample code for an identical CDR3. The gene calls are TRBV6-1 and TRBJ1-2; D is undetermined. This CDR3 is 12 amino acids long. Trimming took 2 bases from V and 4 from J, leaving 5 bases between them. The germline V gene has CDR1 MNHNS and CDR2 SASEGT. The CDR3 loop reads CASSERTYGYTF. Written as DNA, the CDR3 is TGTGCCAGCAGTGAACGCACCTATGGCTACACCTTC.

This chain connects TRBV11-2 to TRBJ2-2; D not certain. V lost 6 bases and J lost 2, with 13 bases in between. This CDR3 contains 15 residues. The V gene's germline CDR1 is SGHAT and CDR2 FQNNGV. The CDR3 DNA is TGTGCCAGCAGTCTAGGGTTCGGAAACACCGGGGAGCTGTTTTTT. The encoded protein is CASSLGFGNTGELFF.

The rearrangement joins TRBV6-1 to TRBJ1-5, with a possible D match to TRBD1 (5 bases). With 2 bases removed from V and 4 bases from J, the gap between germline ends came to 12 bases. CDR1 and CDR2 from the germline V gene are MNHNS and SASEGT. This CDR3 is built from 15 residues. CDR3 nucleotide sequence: TGTGCCAGCAGTGAACTAGACAGACCAAATCAGCCCCAGCATTTT. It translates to CASSELDRPNQPQHF.

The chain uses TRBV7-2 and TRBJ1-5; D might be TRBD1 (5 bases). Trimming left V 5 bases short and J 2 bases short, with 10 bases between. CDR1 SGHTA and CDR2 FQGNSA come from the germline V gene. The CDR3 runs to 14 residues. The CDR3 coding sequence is TGTGCCAGCAGCCAGCTCAGGGGCAATCAGCCCCAGCATTTT. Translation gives CASSQLRGNQPQHF.

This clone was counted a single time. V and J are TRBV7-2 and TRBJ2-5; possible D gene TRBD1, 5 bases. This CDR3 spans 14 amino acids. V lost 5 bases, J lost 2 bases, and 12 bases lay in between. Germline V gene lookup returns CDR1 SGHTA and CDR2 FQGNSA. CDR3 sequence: CASSRQSSQETQYF. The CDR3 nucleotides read TGTGCCAGCAGCCGACAGAGTTCTCAAGAGACCCAGTACTTC.

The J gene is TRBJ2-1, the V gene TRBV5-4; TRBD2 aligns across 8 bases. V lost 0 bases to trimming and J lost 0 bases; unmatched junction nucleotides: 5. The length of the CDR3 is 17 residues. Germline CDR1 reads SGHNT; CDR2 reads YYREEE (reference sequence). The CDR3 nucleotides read TGTGCCAGCAGCTTGGCCGGGAGGGAGTTCTCCTACAATGAGCAGTTCTTC. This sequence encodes CASSLAGREFSYNEQFF.

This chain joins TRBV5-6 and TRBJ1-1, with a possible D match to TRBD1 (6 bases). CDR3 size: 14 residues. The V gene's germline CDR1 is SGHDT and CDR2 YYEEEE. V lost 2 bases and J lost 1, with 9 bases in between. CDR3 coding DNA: TGTGCCAGCAGCTTCGAACAGGGGAACACTGAAGCTTTCTTT. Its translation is CASSFEQGNTEAFF.

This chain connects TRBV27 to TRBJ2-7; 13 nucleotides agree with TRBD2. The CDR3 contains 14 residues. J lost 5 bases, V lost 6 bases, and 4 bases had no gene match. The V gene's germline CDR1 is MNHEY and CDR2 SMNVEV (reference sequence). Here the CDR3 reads CASSVLAGGNEQYF. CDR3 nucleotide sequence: TGTGCCAGCAGCGTACTAGCGGGGGGGAACGAGCAGTACTTC.

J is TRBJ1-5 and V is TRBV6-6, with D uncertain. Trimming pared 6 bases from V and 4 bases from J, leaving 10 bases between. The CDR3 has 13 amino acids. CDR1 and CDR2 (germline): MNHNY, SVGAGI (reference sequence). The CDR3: CASRPNTNQPQHF. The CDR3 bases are TGTGCCAGCAGGCCTAACACGAATCAGCCCCAGCATTTT.